The clone carrying this T cell receptor beta chain was seen more than once but under ten times. Antigen unknown. The listed genes are named as in mouse. Isolated RNA was reverse transcribed into cDNA used as the sequencing template. Generated by immunoSEQ multiplex PCR, the TCRdb table keeps only in-frame clones and is missing some. The data show 250,000 or so clones, with none appearing a single time. The sample belongs to a study of CD8+ T cells in alopecia areata. Study summary: Female approximately 6-11-week-old C3H/HeJ recipients received skin from 6-12-month-old C3H/HeJ graft donors with spontaneous alopecia.

Sorting relied on CD4, CD8alpha, NKG2D, NKG2ACE and other markers applied to pooled cutaneous lymph node cells. Broader study findings: It was less clear whether patients shared TCRs than it was in mice, possibly because of HLA. Lesional tissue from the scalp (especially in alopecia totalis/universalis) showed higher clonality than normal scalp. Sequence data from scalp samples additionally include resident alphabeta T cells of normal skin.

Sequenced input: CD4+ T cells sorted from a lymph node. The receptor was derived from a C3H/HeJ mouse with alopecia areata. Mouse MHC haplotype: H2-k.

CDR3 amino acids: CASSDPSGTGVTGQLYF. Partial CDR3 DNA: TGTGCCAGCAGTGATCCATCCGGGACAGGGGTCACCGGG. V gene TRBV13-1 combines with J gene TRBJ2-2; 10 bases match TRBD1. The read is 4 residues too short to cover the CDR3 end, so that end is filled in from the germline J gene. The V gene end was trimmed by 1 base and the J gene end by 4 bases; junction bases not matched to a gene: 7. Germline assignment: CDR1 NSHNY and CDR2 SYGAGN. The length of the CDR3 is 17 residues.